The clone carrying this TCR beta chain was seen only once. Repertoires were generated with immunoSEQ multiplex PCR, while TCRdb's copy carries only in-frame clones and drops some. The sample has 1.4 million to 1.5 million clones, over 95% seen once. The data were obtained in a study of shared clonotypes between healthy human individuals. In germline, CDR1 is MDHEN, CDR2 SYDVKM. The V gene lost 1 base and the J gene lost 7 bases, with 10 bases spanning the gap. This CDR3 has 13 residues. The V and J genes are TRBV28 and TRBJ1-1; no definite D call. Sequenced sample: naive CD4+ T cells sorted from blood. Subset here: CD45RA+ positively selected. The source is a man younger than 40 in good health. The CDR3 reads CASSLYRVGEAFF. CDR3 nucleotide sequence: TGTGCCAGCAGTTTATATCGGGTTGGTGAAGCTTTCTTT.